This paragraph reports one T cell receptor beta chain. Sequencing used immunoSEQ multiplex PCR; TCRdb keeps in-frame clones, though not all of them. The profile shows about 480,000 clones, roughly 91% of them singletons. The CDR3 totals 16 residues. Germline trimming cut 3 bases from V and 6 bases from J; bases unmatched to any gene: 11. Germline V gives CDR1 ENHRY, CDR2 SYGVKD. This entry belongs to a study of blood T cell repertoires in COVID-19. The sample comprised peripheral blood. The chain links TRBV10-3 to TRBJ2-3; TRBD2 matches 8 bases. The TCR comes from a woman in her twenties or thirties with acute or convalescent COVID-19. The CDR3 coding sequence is TGTGCCATCAGTGACGGGGCTAGCGGGTCAGGCGATACGCAGTATTTT. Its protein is CAISDGASGSGDTQYF.